This T cell receptor (beta chain) was identified during a study of liver allograft versus peripheral blood T cells (dated by TCRdb to about 2020). For the study in its entirety: The study compared T cell receptor repertoires found within transplanted livers against repertoires in the peripheral blood of liver transplant recipients.

Study-wide findings and limitations: The T cell receptor repertoires within liver allografts were reported to be different from the T cell receptor repertoires detected in peripheral blood.

This clonotype counts as medium-sized (0.01 to 0.1%). The antigen it binds to is not known. Within one base of it there is no much larger clone, and no base qualities were kept. Sequencing was performed on an Illumina MiSeq. TCRdb trimmed the raw reads at Q25, called clones with MiXCR and kept productive beta chains. Each CDR3 protein gets just one entry, which takes the most common genes and DNA from the rows behind it. The sample has 2,000 or so distinct CDR3 sequences on record, about 16% of them singletons. The top ten hold 15% of the sample. CDR1 and CDR2 are read off the germline V gene as MNHEY and SVGEGT. Trimming takes 4 bases from V and 12 bases from J, and the germline ends sit 16 bases apart. From its cysteine to its valine, the CDR3 spans 12 amino acids. The only DNA kept is the CDR3, 36 bases in frame from the first base.

The sequence joins TRBV6-2 or TRBV6-3 to TRBJ2-7, with a tentative D gene TRBD1 over 6 matching bases. This TCR was recovered from a human patient who had a liver transplant. It is possible that, after a transplant, some T cells come from the graft donor. The CDR3 has the sequence CASSWHGGHWYV. The DNA is TGTGCCAGCAGTTGGCATGGGGGACATTGGTACGTC.